This TCR beta chain comes out of a study of OX40 agonist ivuxolimab in advanced cancers. Study in general: Patients were treated with ivuxolimab, an agonistic anti-OX40 (CD134) antibody.

Peripheral blood came from all dose cohorts at three timepoints. This clone was found once. Trimming took 1 base from V and 3 from J, leaving 10 bases between them. The CDR3 runs 15 residues. Germline CDR1 reads SEHNR; CDR2 reads FQNEAQ (reference sequence). Profiling relied on immunoSEQ multiplex PCR, and the TCRdb table lists in-frame clones only, not all of them. The sample records some 37,000 clones, around 89% being singletons. Here the sequenced sample was CD4+ or CD8+ T cells sorted from blood, taken in a trial of the OX40 agonist ivuxolimab. The chain couples TRBV7-9 to TRBJ2-1; D is uncertain. The source is an adult with an advanced solid tumor such as melanoma, head and neck, liver or kidney cancer. The CDR3 here is CASSLVLGNYNEQFF. The CDR3 DNA follows: TGTGCCAGCAGCTTAGTATTGGGGAACTACAATGAGCAGTTCTTC.